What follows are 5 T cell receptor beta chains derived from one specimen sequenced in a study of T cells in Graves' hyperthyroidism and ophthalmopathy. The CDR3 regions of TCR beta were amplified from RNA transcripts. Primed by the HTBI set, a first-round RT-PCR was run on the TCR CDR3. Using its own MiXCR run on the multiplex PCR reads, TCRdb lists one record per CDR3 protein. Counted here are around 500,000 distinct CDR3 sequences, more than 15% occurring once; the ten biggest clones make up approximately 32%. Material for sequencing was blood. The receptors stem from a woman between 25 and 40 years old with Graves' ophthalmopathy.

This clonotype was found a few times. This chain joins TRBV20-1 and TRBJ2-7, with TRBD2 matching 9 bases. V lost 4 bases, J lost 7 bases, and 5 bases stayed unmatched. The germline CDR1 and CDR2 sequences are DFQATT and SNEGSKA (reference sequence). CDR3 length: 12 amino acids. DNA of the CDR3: TGCAGTGCTAAGCGGGGGGCGCGTGAGCAGTACTTC. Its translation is CSAKRGAREQYF.

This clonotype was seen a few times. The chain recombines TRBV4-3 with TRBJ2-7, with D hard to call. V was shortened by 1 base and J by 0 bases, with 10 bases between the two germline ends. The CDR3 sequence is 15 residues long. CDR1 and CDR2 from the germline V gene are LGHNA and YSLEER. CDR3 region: CASSQGRTLSYEQYF. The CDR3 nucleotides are TGCGCCAGCAGCCAAGGCAGGACGCTCTCCTACGAGCAGTACTTC.

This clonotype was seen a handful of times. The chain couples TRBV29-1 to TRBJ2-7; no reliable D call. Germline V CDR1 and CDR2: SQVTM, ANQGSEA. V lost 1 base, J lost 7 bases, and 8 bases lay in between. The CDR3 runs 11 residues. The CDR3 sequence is CSVEGSQEQYF. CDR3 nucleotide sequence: TGCAGCGTTGAAGGGTCGCAAGAGCAGTACTTC.

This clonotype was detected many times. Here the CDR3 DNA reads TGCAGTGCTAGTAAACGGGACACTACCTACAATGAGCAGTTCTTC. It specifies CSASKRDTTYNEQFF. The chain joins TRBV20-1 to TRBJ2-1; TRBD1 might be the D (6 bases). The ends were cut back, 3 bases at V and 2 bases at J, with 14 bases in the middle. The CDR3 covers 15 residues. The V gene's germline CDR1 is DFQATT and CDR2 SNEGSKA (reference sequence).

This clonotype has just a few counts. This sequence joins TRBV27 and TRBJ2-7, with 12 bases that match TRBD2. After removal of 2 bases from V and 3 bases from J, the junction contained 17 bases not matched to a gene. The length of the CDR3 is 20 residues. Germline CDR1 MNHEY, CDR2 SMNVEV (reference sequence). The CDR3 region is CASSLDAGAKTSGSYYEQYF. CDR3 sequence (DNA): TGTGCCAGCAGTTTAGATGCGGGGGCGAAGACTAGCGGGAGTTACTACGAGCAGTACTTC.